This record concerns one T cell receptor beta chain sequence. Its antigen remains unidentified. The record originates from a study of T cell responses to AZD1222 COVID-19 vaccine. The germline V gene has CDR1 SNHLY and CDR2 FYNNEI. The ends were cut back, 6 bases at V and 5 bases at J, with 10 bases in the middle. This CDR3 spans 12 amino acids. The protocol was immunoSEQ multiplex PCR, while the TCRdb copy is restricted to in-frame clones and leaves out a portion. The table lists approximately 260,000 clones, approximately 93% of them singletons. General study points: Baseline seropositivity occurred in only 5 or 6 AZD1222 recipients. Donors, mostly white British, included more females; clonal diversity was possibly underestimated.

Sequenced here: peripheral blood, sampled on day 0 of AZD1222 vaccination. The V and J genes are TRBV2 and TRBJ1-2, with unresolved D. The receptor's source is an adult in good health. CDR3 nucleotides: TGTGCCAGCAGGTTGACTGATTATGGCTACACCTTC. Amino acids: CASRLTDYGYTF.